Below are 13 T cell receptor beta chains sequenced from a single sample in a study of T cell repertoires in cytomegalovirus infection. MiXCR, applied by TCRdb to the reads, yields one record per CDR3 protein. Of about 450,000 distinct CDR3 sequences in the sample, approximately 31% were seen once. The sequenced material came from PBMCs. These receptors originate from a human donor in good health (CMV status not recorded). Some clones in this sample may be carry-over from other donors' samples.

This clonotype was counted only a few times. V is TRBV19 and J is TRBJ1-5; 10 bases fit TRBD1. The V segment lost 4 bases and the J segment 6 bases; nucleotides outside the gene matches: 9. This CDR3 comprises 16 residues. The germline CDR1 and CDR2 sequences are LNHDA and SQIVND (reference sequence). CDR3 sequence (DNA): TGTGCCAGTAGTAACCCGGCGGGACAGGGGAGTCAGCCCCAGCATTTT. Its protein is CASSNPAGQGSQPQHF. Supplemented by reference TRBV19 and TRBJ1-5, the full variable domain reads DGGITQSPKYLFRKEGQNVTLSCEQNLNHDAMYWYRQDPGQGLRLIYYSQIVNDFQKGDIAEGYSVSREKKESFPLTVTSAQKNPTAFYLCASSNPAGQGSQPQHFGDGTRLSIL.

The sample holds one count of this clonotype. The junction departs from germline at one end; a sequencing error may be responsible. The CDR3 region is CASSQGSRGHEQYF. The CDR3 coding sequence is TGTGCCAGCAGCCAAGGATCCAGGGGGCACGAGCAGTACTTC. V and J are TRBV4-1 and TRBJ2-7; 8 bases map to TRBD1. This CDR3 region has 14 residues. Looked up from germline, CDR1 is MGHRA and CDR2 is YSYEKL.

This chain links TRBV12-3 or TRBV12-4 with TRBJ1-6; D gene ambiguous. V was shortened by 5 bases and J by 9 bases, with 17 bases between the two germline ends. CDR3 size: 15 residues. For the CDR3, the DNA is TGTGCCAGCAGTCCCACGGGGTCTGCATTTTCACCCCTCCACTTT. This encodes CASSPTGSAFSPLHF.

The chain has TRBV7-7 and TRBJ2-1; tentative D call: TRBD2 (6 bases). This CDR3 is built from 15 residues. Trimming took 1 base from V and 4 from J, leaving 11 bases between them. Germline values: CDR1 SSHAT, CDR2 FNYEAQ (reference sequence). CDR3 region: CASSLVASEYNEQFF. As DNA, the CDR3 is TGTGCCAGCAGCTTAGTTGCTAGCGAGTACAATGAGCAGTTCTTC.

This clonotype has more than one count but fewer than ten. The V gene is TRBV12-3 or TRBV12-4, the J gene TRBJ2-5, with 7 nucleotides matching TRBD1. V lost 8 bases to trimming and J lost 6 bases; unmatched junction nucleotides: 6. This CDR3 comprises 12 residues. The CDR3 nucleotides read TGTGCCAGCGGGGACAGTCCGCAGACCCAGTACTTC. It is translated as CASGDSPQTQYF.

This clonotype was seen many times. The J gene is TRBJ2-7, the V gene TRBV7-2; D unclear. This CDR3 region has 15 residues. Trimming pared 5 bases from V and 0 bases from J, leaving 14 bases between. The germline CDR1 and CDR2 sequences are SGHTA and FQGNSA. For the CDR3, the DNA is TGTGCCAGCAGCCCACGGGCTAGTCGCTCCTACGAGCAGTACTTC. It encodes CASSPRASRSYEQYF.

This clonotype showed up just a few times. This chain links TRBV4-1 with TRBJ1-1; no definite D call. The CDR3 is 18 residues long. The germline V and J ends were trimmed by 1 base and 0 bases, with 18 bases remaining between them. Germline values: CDR1 MGHRA, CDR2 YSYEKL. CDR3 in DNA: TGCGCCAGCAGCCAAGTCGCCCCTCTCGGGATACTGAACACTGAAGCTTTCTTT. Amino acids: CASSQVAPLGILNTEAFF.

This clonotype was seen a handful of times. The genes are TRBV7-6 and TRBJ2-1; the match to TRBD2 covers 8 bases. This CDR3 contains 14 residues. Germline lookup yields CDR1 SGHVS and CDR2 FNYEAQ. V shed 2 bases, J shed 9 bases, and the junction held 6 bases outside the gene matches. Here the CDR3 DNA reads TGTGCCAGCAGCTTATCCGGGGGGGGGGCTGAGCAGTTCTTC. Amino acid sequence: CASSLSGGGAEQFF.

This clonotype was counted a few times. The chain recombines TRBV11-2 with TRBJ1-5, with D uncertain. Trimming pared 5 bases from V and 2 bases from J, leaving 16 bases between. Germline lookup yields CDR1 SGHAT and CDR2 FQNNGV. The CDR3 runs to 16 residues. The CDR3 protein is CASSPPVPGGNQPQHF. DNA for the CDR3: TGTGCCAGCAGCCCCCCAGTACCCGGGGGCAATCAGCCCCAGCATTTT.

The V gene is TRBV6-5, the J gene TRBJ2-7; tentative D call: TRBD1 (5 bases). The CDR3 extends over 14 amino acids. Germline V lookup: CDR1 MNHEY, CDR2 SVGAGI. V lost 5 bases, J lost 0 bases, and 11 bases lay in between. In DNA, the CDR3 is TGTGCCAGCAGTCCCCAGGGTGACTCCTACGAGCAGTACTTC. Protein: CASSPQGDSYEQYF.

This clonotype was picked up a small number of times. This rearrangement joins TRBV27 to TRBJ2-5, with TRBD1 matching over 7 bases. V shed 3 bases, J shed 0 bases, and the junction held 7 bases outside the gene matches. The CDR3 extends over 16 amino acids. Germline V gene sequence: CDR1 MNHEY, CDR2 SMNVEV (reference sequence). The CDR3: CASSLRAGTDQETQYF. The CDR3, as DNA: TGTGCCAGCAGTTTGAGGGCTGGGACAGACCAAGAGACCCAGTACTTC.

This sequence joins TRBV7-2 and TRBJ2-3; D may be TRBD2 (7 bases). Per the germline V gene, CDR1 is SGHTA and CDR2 is FQGNSA. The length of the CDR3 is 18 residues. The V and J ends lost 5 bases and 6 bases respectively, with 27 bases between them. The CDR3 protein is CASSPGFVGGPRDDTQYF. The CDR3 region has the DNA TGTGCCAGCAGCCCAGGGTTCGTGGGGGGGCCTCGGGACGATACGCAGTATTTT.

This chain joins TRBV11-2 and TRBJ1-6; D may be TRBD1 (6 bases). Trimming pared 5 bases from V and 7 bases from J, leaving 12 bases between. The CDR3 sequence is 14 residues long. Per the germline V gene, CDR1 is SGHAT and CDR2 is FQNNGV. CDR3 region: CASSQGQLNSPLHF. CDR3 DNA: TGTGCCAGCAGCCAAGGACAGTTAAATTCACCCCTCCACTTT.